The 13 T cell receptor beta chains given below trace back to one sample, sequenced in a study of blood T cell repertoires in COVID-19. Measured with immunoSEQ multiplex PCR; TCRdb has only the in-frame clones, and not every one. The sample holds over 100,000 clones; approximately 90% are singletons and the top ten take around 1.1%. The sample comprised peripheral blood. The receptors were sampled from a human donor in a cohort sampled during active COVID-19.

The J gene is TRBJ1-6, the V gene TRBV23-1, with a weak D call TRBD1 (5 bases). TRBV23-1 is marked as an open reading frame, function uncertain. Trimming removed 3 bases at V and 9 bases at J, with 21 bases between. This CDR3 contains 17 residues. The CDR3 coding sequence is TGCGCCAGCAGTCAGACTAGAAAGGGACCCTGGGGTTCACCCCTCCACTTT. Its protein is CASSQTRKGPWGSPLHF.

The genes are TRBV27 and TRBJ2-3; 10 nucleotides match TRBD1. Germline CDR1 is MNHEY and CDR2 is SMNVEV (reference sequence). There are 15 residues in the CDR3. Trimming removed 5 bases from V and 6 bases from J; junction bases left unmatched: 8. CDR3 region: CASSPGQGIVDTQYF. The CDR3 region has the DNA TGTGCCAGCAGTCCGGGACAGGGGATTGTCGATACGCAGTATTTT.

This sequence joins TRBV9 and TRBJ2-5, with a possible D match to TRBD1 (5 bases). Trimming removed 0 bases at V and 9 bases at J, with 12 bases between. Germline V lookup: CDR1 SGDLS, CDR2 YYNGEE. CDR3 size: 13 residues. The DNA for the CDR3 is TGTGCCAGCAGCGTAGAACCCTCAGGGCCCCAGTACTTC. Amino acid sequence: CASSVEPSGPQYF.

The chain couples TRBV11-3 to TRBJ2-7; TRBD1 aligns across 7 bases. The trim removed 6 bases at V and 6 bases at J, leaving 11 bases unmatched. CDR3 length: 14 residues. CDR1 is SGHNT, CDR2 YENEEA, per germline. CDR3 amino acids: CASSPLKGAFEQYF. Written as DNA, the CDR3 is TGTGCCAGCAGTCCCCTCAAGGGGGCGTTCGAGCAGTACTTC.

J is TRBJ2-7 and V is TRBV28, with 10 bases matching TRBD1. Per the germline V gene, CDR1 is MDHEN and CDR2 is SYDVKM. The V segment lost 7 bases and the J segment 1 base; nucleotides outside the gene matches: 4. The length of the CDR3 is 14 residues. The DNA for the CDR3 is TGTGCCAGCACCCCGGGACAGGGGTCCTACGAGCAGTACTTC. It is translated as CASTPGQGSYEQYF. Full variable domain (remainder filled in from reference TRBV28 and TRBJ2-7): DVKVTQSSRYLVKRTGEKVFLECVQDMDHENMFWYRQDPGLGLRLIYFSYDVKMKEKGDIPEGYSVSREKKERFSLILESASTNQTSMYLCASTPGQGSYEQYFGPGTRLTVT.

The rearrangement joins TRBV2 to TRBJ2-7, with 10 bases that match TRBD1. Germline values: CDR1 SNHLY, CDR2 FYNNEI. V was pared by 7 bases and J by 6 bases, with 6 bases of the junction left unmatched. The CDR3 has 13 amino acids. CDR3 coding DNA: TGTGCCAGCAAGAGGGACAGGGGAAGCGAGCAGTACTTC. Translation gives CASKRDRGSEQYF.

V and J are TRBV6-6 and TRBJ2-1; 8 bases align to TRBD1. The germline V gene encodes CDR1 MNHNY and CDR2 SVGAGI (reference sequence). V lost 2 bases, J lost 5 bases, and 8 bases stayed unmatched. This CDR3 contains 16 residues. The CDR3 reads CASSYRDRPGHNEQFF. As DNA, the CDR3 is TGTGCCAGCAGTTACCGGGACAGGCCGGGTCACAATGAGCAGTTCTTC.

This chain uses TRBV5-1 with TRBJ1-2; D not certain. V was clipped by 0 bases and J by 0 bases, with 9 bases between them. Germline V gene sequence: CDR1 SGHRS, CDR2 YFSETQ. This CDR3 region has 15 residues. CDR3 nucleotide sequence: TGCGCCAGCAGCTTGGGCGACAAAGCTAACTATGGCTACACCTTC. This gives the protein CASSLGDKANYGYTF. Based on the CDR3 plus reference TRBV5-1 and TRBJ1-2, the full variable domain is KAGVTQTPRYLIKTRGQQVTLSCSPISGHRSVSWYQQTPGQGLQFLFEYFSETQRNKGNFPGRFSGRQFSNSRSEMNVSTLELGDSALYLCASSLGDKANYGYTFGSGTRLTVV.

The V call is TRBV9, the J call TRBJ2-5; 11 bases agree with TRBD2. The CDR3 runs 12 residues. Germline V gene sequence: CDR1 SGDLS, CDR2 YYNGEE. V was clipped by 7 bases and J by 4 bases; unmatched bases: 0. The CDR3: CASGTSGETQYF. CDR3 sequence (DNA): TGTGCCAGCGGGACTAGCGGAGAGACCCAGTACTTC.

The V call is TRBV11-2, the J call TRBJ1-2, with D unclear. V lost 1 base, J lost 5 bases, and 8 bases lay in between. This CDR3 is 13 amino acids long. Germline V gene sequence: CDR1 SGHAT, CDR2 FQNNGV. The CDR3: CASSLVSAYGYTF. For the CDR3, the DNA is TGTGCCAGCAGCTTAGTGAGTGCTTATGGCTACACCTTC.

The rearrangement joins TRBV5-4 to TRBJ2-7; 7 nucleotides align to TRBD2. The CDR3 contains 13 residues. The germline CDR1 and CDR2 sequences are SGHNT and YYREEE (reference sequence). V was clipped by 0 bases and J by 6 bases; unmatched bases: 3. The DNA for the CDR3 is TGTGCCAGCAGCTTGGGACTAGCAGCCGAGCAGTACTTC. It yields the protein CASSLGLAAEQYF. The variable domain in full, completed from reference TRBV5-4 and TRBJ2-7, reads ETGVTQSPTHLIKTRGQQVTLRCSSQSGHNTVSWYQQALGQGPQFIFQYYREEENGRGNFPPRFSGLQFPNYSSELNVNALELDDSALYLCASSLGLAAEQYFGPGTRLTVT.

This chain links TRBV18 with TRBJ1-2, with a tentative D call TRBD1 (5 bases). The CDR3 runs 15 residues. V lost 6 bases to trimming and J lost 7 bases, with 21 bases between them. Germline-derived CDR1 and CDR2 are KGHSH and LQKENI. The chain's CDR3 is CASSREGLSAIGYTF. In DNA form, the CDR3 reads TGTGCCAGCTCGCGGGAGGGGTTGTCGGCTATTGGCTACACCTTC.

The chain recombines TRBV2 with TRBJ1-1; the D gene is possibly TRBD1 (5 bases). Germline V gene lookup returns CDR1 SNHLY and CDR2 FYNNEI. The V end was cut by 11 bases, the J end by 5 bases, with 9 bases between. This CDR3 region has 10 residues. The chain's CDR3 is CAATVTEAFF. The CDR3 region has the DNA TGTGCCGCGACAGTTACTGAAGCTTTCTTT.